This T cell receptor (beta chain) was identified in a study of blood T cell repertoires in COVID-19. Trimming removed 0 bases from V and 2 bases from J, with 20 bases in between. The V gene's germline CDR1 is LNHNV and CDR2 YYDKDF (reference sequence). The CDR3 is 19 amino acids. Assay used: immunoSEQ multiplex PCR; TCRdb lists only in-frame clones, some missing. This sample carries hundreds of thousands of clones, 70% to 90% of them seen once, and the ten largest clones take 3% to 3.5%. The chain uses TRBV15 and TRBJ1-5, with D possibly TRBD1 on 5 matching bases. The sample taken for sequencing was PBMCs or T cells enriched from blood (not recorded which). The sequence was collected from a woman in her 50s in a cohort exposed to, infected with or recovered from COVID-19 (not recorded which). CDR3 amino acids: CATSRDLRAQGSGNQPQHF. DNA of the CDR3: TGTGCCACCAGCAGAGACCTTAGGGCCCAGGGATCTGGCAATCAGCCCCAGCATTTT. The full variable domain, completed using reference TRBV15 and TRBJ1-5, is DAMVIQNPRYQVTQFGKPVTLSCSQTLNHNVMYWYQQKSSQAPKLLFHYYDKDFNNEADTPDNFQSRRPNTSFCFLDIRSPGLGDTAMYLCATSRDLRAQGSGNQPQHFGDGTRLSIL.